The 31 T cell receptor beta chains given below trace back to one sample, sequenced in a study of T cell repertoires in cytomegalovirus infection. TCRdb fed the reads into MiXCR, producing one record per CDR3 protein. Altogether fewer than 550,000 distinct CDR3 sequences are present, approximately 15% being singletons, with the ten largest covering roughly 25%. What was sequenced was CD8+ T cells from PBMCs. Receptor source: a human donor in good health (CMV status not recorded). Some clones in this sample may be carry-over from other donors' samples.

This clonotype was counted only a few times. The genes are TRBV6-5 and TRBJ1-2; D gene unclear. V dropped 4 bases and J dropped 7 bases, with 25 bases sitting between them. The CDR3 has 17 residues. Germline-derived CDR1 and CDR2 are MNHEY and SVGAGI. In nucleotides, the CDR3 is TGTGCCAGCAGTTCCCCGACTTCTACCGGGCCGGCTGGTGGCTACACCTTC. As protein: CASSSPTSTGPAGGYTF.

The chain links TRBV29-1 to TRBJ1-1; a possible D gene is TRBD1 (6 bases). CDR3 size: 13 residues. The germline V gene has CDR1 SQVTM and CDR2 ANQGSEA. Trimming shortened V by 6 bases and J by 0 bases, and 11 bases separated the two germline ends. CDR3 amino acids: CSVQTGMNTEAFF. DNA for the CDR3: TGCAGCGTCCAAACAGGGATGAACACTGAAGCTTTCTTT.

This clonotype has only a few counts. The chain links TRBV20-1 to TRBJ1-1; 7 nucleotides match TRBD1. This CDR3 spans 12 amino acids. Germline lookup yields CDR1 DFQATT and CDR2 SNEGSKA (reference sequence). V shed 1 base, J shed 7 bases, and the junction held 3 bases outside the gene matches. The chain's CDR3 is CSARGGQREAFF. Written as DNA, the CDR3 is TGCAGTGCTAGAGGGGGACAGCGTGAAGCTTTCTTT.

V is TRBV28 and J is TRBJ2-1; 14 bases fit TRBD2. V gave up 7 bases and J gave up 2 bases; unmatched junction bases: 10. From germline, CDR1 is MDHEN and CDR2 SYDVKM. CDR3 size: 18 residues. For the CDR3, the DNA is TGTGCCAGCAACAACCTCCGGACTAGCGGGAGGACCTACAATGAGCAGTTCTTC. Its translation is CASNNLRTSGRTYNEQFF.

There are many counts of this clonotype. The chain is built from TRBV4-1 and TRBJ2-7, with D possibly matching TRBD2 (7 bases). The CDR3 is 16 amino acids. Germline-derived CDR1 and CDR2 are MGHRA and YSYEKL. Trimming left V 1 base short and J 3 bases short, with 16 bases between. CDR3 DNA sequence: TGCGCCAGCAGCCAAGTACTCGCGGGGGCGAACTACGAGCAGTACTTC. This encodes CASSQVLAGANYEQYF.

The chain recombines TRBV3-1 with TRBJ2-7; 10 positions agree with TRBD1. The CDR3 loop spans 14 amino acids. The germline gives CDR1 LGHDT, CDR2 YNNKEL (reference sequence). Trimming at V came to 3 bases and at J to 3 bases, leaving 2 bases not matched to a gene. CDR3 region: CASSHGQGGYEQYF. The DNA for the CDR3 is TGTGCCAGCAGCCACGGACAGGGGGGCTACGAGCAGTACTTC.

With respect to this clonotype: This may arise from a read error, as a much more abundant clone is one base away. The chain couples TRBV7-6 to TRBJ2-7; 7 bases align to TRBD1. CDR3 length equals 14 residues. Germline CDR1 and CDR2: SGHVS and FNYEAQ. This chain's CDR3 is CVSRAGTDSYEQYF. CDR3 nucleotides: TGTGTCAGCAGAGCCGGGACAGACTCCTACGAGCAGTACTTC. The variable domain in full, completed from reference TRBV7-6 and TRBJ2-7, reads GAGVSQSPRYKVTKRGQDVALRCDPISGHVSLYWYRQALGQGPEFLTYFNYEAQQDKSGLPNDRFSAERPEGSISTLTIQRTEQRDSAMYRCVSRAGTDSYEQYFGPGTRLTVT.

This clonotype was counted between two and nine times. This chain's CDR3 is CASSWDGAGGGYEQYF. The CDR3 DNA reads TGTGCCAGCAGCTGGGACGGAGCGGGGGGAGGCTACGAGCAGTACTTC. The gene calls are TRBV11-2 and TRBJ2-7, with 9 bases that match TRBD2. Germline assignment: CDR1 SGHAT and CDR2 FQNNGV. The CDR3 runs 16 residues. Unmatched junction bases numbered 10, after V lost 4 bases and J lost 3 bases.

This clonotype was detected only a few times. J is TRBJ2-3 and V is TRBV7-3; 7 nucleotides line up with TRBD2. The V segment lost 5 bases and the J segment 4 bases; nucleotides outside the gene matches: 9. The germline V gene encodes CDR1 SGHTA and CDR2 FQGTGA. The CDR3 length is 15 residues. The CDR3 coding sequence is TGTGCCAGCAGCCCCAATGGCGGGAGCCCAGATACGCAGTATTTT. This gives the protein CASSPNGGSPDTQYF.

The V gene is TRBV7-9, the J gene TRBJ2-5, with D possibly being TRBD1 or TRBD2 (5 bases each). V gave up 7 bases and J gave up 4 bases, with 19 bases separating them. CDR1 and CDR2 (germline): SEHNR, FQNEAQ (reference sequence). This CDR3 region has 15 residues. As DNA, the CDR3 is TGTGCCAGCATTCCCTCCGGACACGGAGGAGAGACCCAGTACTTC. This translates into CASIPSGHGGETQYF.

This clonotype was recorded a few times. The chain combines TRBV15 with TRBJ2-7; D remains unclear. Germline-derived CDR1 and CDR2 are LNHNV and YYDKDF (reference sequence). Trimming took off 1 base at V and 4 bases at J, with 8 bases between the two ends. The CDR3 has 13 amino acids. The CDR3 spells CATSRVEEYEQYF. The CDR3 DNA reads TGTGCCACCAGCAGAGTAGAAGAGTACGAGCAGTACTTC.

This clonotype was seen more than once but under ten times. The CDR3 bases are TGTGCCAGTAGTATAGCCGGACACGCGAACACTGAAGCTTTCTTT. It translates to CASSIAGHANTEAFF. This chain joins TRBV19 and TRBJ1-1; maybe TRBD1 (5 bases). Germline CDR1 is LNHDA and CDR2 is SQIVND (reference sequence). V was shortened by 1 base and J by 1 base, with 10 bases between the two germline ends. The CDR3 is 15 residues long.

V is TRBV11-2 and J is TRBJ1-3, with a weak D call TRBD1 (5 bases). The germline gives CDR1 SGHAT, CDR2 FQNNGV. The CDR3 loop spans 20 amino acids. V lost 1 base to trimming and J lost 0 bases, with 22 bases between them. CDR3 nucleotide sequence: TGTGCCAGCAGCTTAGCCGGTTCGCGGGACGCAATAACCTCTGGAAACACCATATATTTT. Amino acid sequence: CASSLAGSRDAITSGNTIYF.

The rearrangement uses TRBV19 and TRBJ2-4; 11 bases are shared with TRBD1. Trimming took 3 bases from V and 0 from J; bases not matched to a gene: 13. Germline V gene sequence: CDR1 LNHDA, CDR2 SQIVND (reference sequence). CDR3 length equals 20 residues. The CDR3 is CASSIKRGQGEPLAKNIQYF. In DNA form, the CDR3 reads TGTGCCAGTAGTATTAAGAGGGGACAGGGGGAACCTCTAGCCAAAAACATTCAGTACTTC.

This clonotype was counted ten times or more. The chain has TRBV11-2 and TRBJ2-5; D is uncertain. The germline CDR1 and CDR2 sequences are SGHAT and FQNNGV. The CDR3 consists of 14 residues. V lost 5 bases and J 4 bases, leaving 14 bases between the germline ends. CDR3 protein: CASSLERMVETQYF. CDR3 nucleotide sequence: TGTGCCAGCAGCCTGGAGAGGATGGTAGAGACCCAGTACTTC.

The V and J genes are TRBV28 and TRBJ2-1, with a possible D match to TRBD1 (6 bases). The CDR3 is made up of 14 amino acids. V dropped 7 bases and J dropped 2 bases, with 12 bases sitting between them. Germline CDR1 is MDHEN and CDR2 is SYDVKM. The CDR3 DNA reads as TGTGCCAGCAACCCGGACAGTCCCTACAATGAGCAGTTCTTC. Amino acids: CASNPDSPYNEQFF.

J is TRBJ2-3 and V is TRBV13, with 8 bases lining up with TRBD2. This CDR3 contains 20 residues. Germline V lookup: CDR1 PRHDT, CDR2 FYEKMQ (reference sequence). The V gene end was trimmed by 6 bases and the J gene end by 5 bases; junction bases not matched to a gene: 25. The CDR3 region has the DNA TGTGCCAGCAGTGGGAGCCGGGGGACCTCCCGGGGGGGAAGTGGAGATACGCAGTATTTT. It translates to CASSGSRGTSRGGSGDTQYF.

This clonotype was seen ten or more times. The chain has TRBV7-8 and TRBJ1-2, with TRBD1 matching over 7 bases. This CDR3 spans 16 amino acids. Germline assignment: CDR1 SGHVS and CDR2 FQNEAQ. J was trimmed by 0 bases and V by 4 bases; bases with no gene match: 8. Here the CDR3 reads CASSSMTGLANYGYTF. CDR3 sequence (DNA): TGTGCCAGCAGCTCCATGACAGGGCTAGCTAACTATGGCTACACCTTC.

This clonotype came up a few times. The J gene is TRBJ1-2, the V gene TRBV9; 7 bases map to TRBD1. The CDR3 has 14 residues. CDR1 is SGDLS, CDR2 YYNGEE, per germline. The ends lost 7 bases at V and 7 bases at J; junction bases unmatched: 13. The CDR3 sequence: CASREGGARSGYTF. The CDR3 DNA sequence: TGTGCCAGCCGGGAAGGGGGCGCGCGGAGTGGCTACACCTTC.

V usage is TRBV30 and J usage is TRBJ2-3, with 8 bases lining up with TRBD2. V shed 1 base and J 1 base; nucleotides not matched to a gene: 1. The germline CDR1 and CDR2 sequences are GTSNPN and SVGIG (reference sequence). The CDR3 length is 14 residues. CDR3 bases: TGTGCCTGGAGTGACGGGAGGGGCACAGATACGCAGTATTTT. Translation gives CAWSDGRGTDTQYF.

The chain links TRBV9 to TRBJ2-2; TRBD2 is a possible D gene (6 bases). Looked up from germline, CDR1 is SGDLS and CDR2 is YYNGEE. Trimming pared 0 bases from V and 15 bases from J, leaving 21 bases between. The CDR3 contains 15 residues. Written as DNA, the CDR3 is TGTGCCAGCAGCGTAGGTGGCCGGGACTTCGTTTCGTTGTTTTTT. Its protein product is CASSVGGRDFVSLFF.

The chain links TRBV9 to TRBJ2-4; possibly TRBD1 for D (5 bases). In germline, CDR1 is SGDLS, CDR2 YYNGEE. V was pared by 3 bases and J by 1 base, with 8 bases between. The length of the CDR3 is 14 residues. CDR3 sequence (DNA): TGTGCCAGCAGCGCGGACAATGCCAAAAACATTCAGTACTTC. It translates to CASSADNAKNIQYF. Drawing the rest from reference TRBV9 and TRBJ2-4, the complete variable domain is DSGVTQTPKHLITATGQRVTLRCSPRSGDLSVYWYQQSLDQGLQFLIQYYNGEERAKGNILERFSAQQFPDLHSELNLSSLELGDSALYFCASSADNAKNIQYFGAGTRLSVL.

The chain recombines TRBV30 with TRBJ2-7; D is possibly TRBD1 or TRBD2 (5 bases each). Per germline, CDR1 GTSNPN and CDR2 SVGIG (reference sequence). CDR3 length equals 16 residues. The germline V and J ends were trimmed by 5 bases and 0 bases, with 20 bases remaining between them. The CDR3 region is CAWGGEIAVSSYEQYF. In DNA form, the CDR3 reads TGTGCCTGGGGGGGAGAGATCGCTGTTAGCTCCTACGAGCAGTACTTC. The whole variable domain, remainder taken from reference TRBV30 and TRBJ2-7, is SQTIHQWPATLVQPVGSPLSLECTVEGTSNPNLYWYRQAAGRGLQLLFYSVGIGQISSEVPQNLSASRPQDRQFILSSKKLLLSDSGFYLCAWGGEIAVSSYEQYFGPGTRLTVT.

This clonotype occurred many times. The chain employs TRBV27 and TRBJ2-7; TRBD2 aligns across 8 bases. In germline, CDR1 is MNHEY, CDR2 SMNVEV (reference sequence). CDR3 length: 14 amino acids. J gave up 6 bases and V 7 bases, and 11 bases lay outside the gene matches. CDR3 sequence (DNA): TGTGCCAGCAATTCGGGAGGGAGCCGCCGCGAGCAGTACTTC. It specifies CASNSGGSRREQYF.

The table lists this clonotype with many counts. The rearrangement uses TRBV7-3 and TRBJ2-2; D could derive from TRBD1 or TRBD2 (5 bases each). Germline V gene data show CDR1 as SGHTA and CDR2 as FQGTGA. This CDR3 contains 14 residues. V lost 4 bases and J lost 2, with 8 bases in between. CDR3: CASSWGPNTGELFF. For the CDR3, the DNA is TGTGCCAGCAGCTGGGGACCTAACACCGGGGAGCTGTTTTTT.

This clonotype was seen repeatedly, ten times or more. V usage is TRBV7-6 and J usage is TRBJ1-1; D possibly corresponds to TRBD1 (5 bases). The CDR3 length is 15 residues. Trimming took 4 bases from V and 0 from J, leaving 12 bases between them. Germline CDR1 reads SGHVS; CDR2 reads FNYEAQ. The CDR3 loop reads CASSSSQGLNTEAFF. CDR3 DNA sequence: TGTGCCAGCAGCTCATCCCAGGGACTGAACACTGAAGCTTTCTTT.

This clonotype was counted at least ten times. The chain couples TRBV6-2 or TRBV6-3 to TRBJ2-3, with 7 nucleotides matching TRBD1. CDR1 and CDR2 (germline): MNHEY, SVGEGT. V was clipped by 6 bases and J by 7 bases; unmatched bases: 13. This CDR3 spans 15 amino acids. The CDR3 region is CASSAIQGTGYTQYF. The CDR3 coding sequence is TGTGCCAGCAGCGCAATACAGGGGACGGGTTATACGCAGTATTTT.

This clonotype was recorded many times. This rearrangement joins TRBV12-3 or TRBV12-4 to TRBJ1-2, with TRBD1 matching over 10 bases. The V segment lost 5 bases and the J segment 4 bases; nucleotides outside the gene matches: 16. CDR3 size: 18 residues. The CDR3 DNA reads TGTGCCAGCAGTCGCCCCATTCGACAGGGGGCATCGCTCTATGGCTACACCTTC. It translates to CASSRPIRQGASLYGYTF.

In its sample, this clonotype was seen a few times. The rearrangement joins TRBV4-1 to TRBJ1-2; D gene ambiguous. CDR3 length: 14 residues. Germline-derived CDR1 and CDR2 are MGHRA and YSYEKL. V lost 2 bases, J lost 6 bases, and 13 bases lay in between. CDR3 in DNA: TGCGCCAGCAGCCAAATATCTCCACCAGATGGCTACACCTTC. It yields the protein CASSQISPPDGYTF.

This sequence joins TRBV18 and TRBJ1-2, with 7 positions matching TRBD1. V lost 5 bases, J lost 3 bases, and 9 bases stayed unmatched. This CDR3 spans 15 amino acids. Per the germline V gene, CDR1 is KGHSH and CDR2 is LQKENI. The CDR3 sequence: CASSGPGTAYYGYTF. CDR3 DNA: TGTGCCAGCTCAGGCCCCGGGACAGCGTACTATGGCTACACCTTC. The full variable domain, with the rest looked up from reference TRBV18 and TRBJ1-2, is NAGVMQNPRHLVRRRGQEARLRCSPMKGHSHVYWYRQLPEEGLKFMVYLQKENIIDESGMPKERFSAEFPKEGPSILRIQQVVRGDSAAYFCASSGPGTAYYGYTFGSGTRLTVV.

As to this clonotype: This may arise from a read error, as a much more abundant clone is one base away. The chain uses TRBV4-2 and TRBJ1-5, with D uncertain. Trimming cost V 8 bases and J 6 bases, with 14 bases left between them. The CDR3 has 13 amino acids. Germline assignment: CDR1 LGHNA and CDR2 YNFKEQ. The CDR3: CASAEVPVQPQHF. CDR3 nucleotides: TGTGCCAGCGCCGAAGTCCCCGTTCAGCCCCAGCATTTT.